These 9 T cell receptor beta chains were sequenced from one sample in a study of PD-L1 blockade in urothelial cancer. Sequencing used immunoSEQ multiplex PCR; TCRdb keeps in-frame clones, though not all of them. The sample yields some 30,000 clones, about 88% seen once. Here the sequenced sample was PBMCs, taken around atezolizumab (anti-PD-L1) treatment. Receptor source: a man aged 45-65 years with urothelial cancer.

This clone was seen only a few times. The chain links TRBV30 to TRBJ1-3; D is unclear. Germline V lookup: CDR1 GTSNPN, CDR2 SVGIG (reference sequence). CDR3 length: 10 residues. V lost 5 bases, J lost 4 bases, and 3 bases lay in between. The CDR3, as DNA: TGTGCCTGGGGCGGAAACACCATATATTTT. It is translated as CAWGGNTIYF.

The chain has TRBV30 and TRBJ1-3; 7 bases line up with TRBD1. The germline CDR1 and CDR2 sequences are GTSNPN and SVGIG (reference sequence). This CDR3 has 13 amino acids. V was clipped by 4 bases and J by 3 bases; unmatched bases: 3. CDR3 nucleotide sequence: TGTGCCTGGACGACAGGGTTTGGAAACACCATATATTTT. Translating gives CAWTTGFGNTIYF.

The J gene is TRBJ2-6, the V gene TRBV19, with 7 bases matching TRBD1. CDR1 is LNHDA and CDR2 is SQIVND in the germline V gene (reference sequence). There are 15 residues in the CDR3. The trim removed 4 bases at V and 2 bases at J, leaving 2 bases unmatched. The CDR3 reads CASSTTGAGANVLTF. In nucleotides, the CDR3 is TGTGCCAGTAGTACCACAGGGGCTGGGGCCAACGTCCTGACTTTC.

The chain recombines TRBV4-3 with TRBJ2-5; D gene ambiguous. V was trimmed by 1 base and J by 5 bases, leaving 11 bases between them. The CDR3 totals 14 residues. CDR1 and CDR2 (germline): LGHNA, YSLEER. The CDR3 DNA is TGCGCCAGCAGCCAAGCACACAGCCAGGAGACCCAGTACTTC. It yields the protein CASSQAHSQETQYF.

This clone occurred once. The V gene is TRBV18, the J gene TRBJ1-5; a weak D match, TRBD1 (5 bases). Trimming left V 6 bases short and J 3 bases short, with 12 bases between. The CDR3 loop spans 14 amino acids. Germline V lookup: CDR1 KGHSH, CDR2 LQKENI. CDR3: CASSQDRLNQPQHF. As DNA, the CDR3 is TGTGCCAGCTCCCAAGACAGACTCAATCAGCCCCAGCATTTT.

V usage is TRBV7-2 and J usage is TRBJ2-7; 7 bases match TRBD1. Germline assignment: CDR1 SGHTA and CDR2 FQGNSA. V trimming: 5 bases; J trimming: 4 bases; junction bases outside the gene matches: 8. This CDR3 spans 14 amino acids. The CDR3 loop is CASSPPPGQYEQYF. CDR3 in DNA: TGTGCCAGCAGCCCCCCCCCGGGACAGTACGAGCAGTACTTC.

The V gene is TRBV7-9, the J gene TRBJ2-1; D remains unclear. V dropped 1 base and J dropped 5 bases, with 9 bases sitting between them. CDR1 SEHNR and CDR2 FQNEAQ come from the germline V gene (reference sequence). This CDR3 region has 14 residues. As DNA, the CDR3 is TGTGCCAGCAGCTTAGAAAGCGTGAACAATGAGCAGTTCTTC. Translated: CASSLESVNNEQFF.

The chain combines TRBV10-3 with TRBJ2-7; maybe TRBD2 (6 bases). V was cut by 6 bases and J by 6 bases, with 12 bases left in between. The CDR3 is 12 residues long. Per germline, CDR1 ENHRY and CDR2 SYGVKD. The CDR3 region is CAIREGRLEQYF. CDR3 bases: TGTGCCATCAGGGAGGGCAGGCTCGAGCAGTACTTC.

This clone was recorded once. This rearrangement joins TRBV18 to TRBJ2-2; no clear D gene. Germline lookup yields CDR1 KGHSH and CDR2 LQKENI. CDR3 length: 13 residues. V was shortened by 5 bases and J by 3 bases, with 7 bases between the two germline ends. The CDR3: CASSSQDTGELFF. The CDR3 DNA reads TGTGCCAGCTCATCCCAGGACACCGGGGAGCTGTTTTTT.